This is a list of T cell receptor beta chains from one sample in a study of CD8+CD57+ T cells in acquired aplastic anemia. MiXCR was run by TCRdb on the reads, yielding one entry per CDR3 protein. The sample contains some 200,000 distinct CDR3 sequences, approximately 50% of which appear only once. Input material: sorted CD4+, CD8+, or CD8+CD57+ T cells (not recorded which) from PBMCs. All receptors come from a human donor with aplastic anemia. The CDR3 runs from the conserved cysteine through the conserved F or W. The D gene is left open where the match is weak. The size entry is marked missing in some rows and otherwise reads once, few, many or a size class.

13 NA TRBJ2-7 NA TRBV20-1 CSASRRAPYEQYF TGCAGTGCTAGCAGGCGGGCCCCCTACGAGCAGTACTTC
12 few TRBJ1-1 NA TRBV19 CASSYSRAEAFF TGTGCCAGTAGCTACAGCAGGGCTGAAGCTTTCTTT
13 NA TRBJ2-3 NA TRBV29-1 CSVEGHGTDTQYF TGCAGCGTGGAAGGACACGGGACAGATACGCAGTATTTT
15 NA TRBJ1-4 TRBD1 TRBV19 CASSMGQGGNEKLFF TGTGCCAGTAGTATGGGACAGGGCGGGAATGAAAAACTGTTTTTT
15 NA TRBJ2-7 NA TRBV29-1 CSVEDPQAVTYEQYF TGCAGCGTTGAAGATCCCCAGGCTGTTACCTACGAGCAGTACTTC
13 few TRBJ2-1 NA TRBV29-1 CSVAAGYYNEQFF TGCAGCGTTGCGGCAGGTTACTACAATGAGCAGTTCTTC
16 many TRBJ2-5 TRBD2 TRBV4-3 CASSQGAGGGQETQYF TGCGCCAGCAGCCAAGGGGCGGGAGGGGGGCAAGAGACCCAGTACTTC
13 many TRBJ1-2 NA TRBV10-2 CASSEAGNGGYTF TGCGCCAGCAGTGAGGCGGGCAATGGTGGCTACACCTTC
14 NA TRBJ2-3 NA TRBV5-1 CASSLGAGVDTQYF TGCGCCAGCAGCTTGGGAGCGGGTGTGGATACGCAGTATTTT
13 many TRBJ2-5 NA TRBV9 CASSNRQRETQYF TGTGCCAGCAGCAACCGACAGCGCGAGACCCAGTACTTC
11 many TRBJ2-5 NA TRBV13 CASSAVETQYF TGTGCCAGCAGCGCCGTGGAGACCCAGTACTTC
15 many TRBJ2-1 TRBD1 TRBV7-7 CASSQDRANYNEQFF TGTGCTAGCAGTCAGGACAGGGCGAACTACAATGAGCAGTTCTTC
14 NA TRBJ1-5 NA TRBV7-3 CASSLVGGKEPQHF TGTGCCAGCAGCTTAGTCGGAGGGAAGGAGCCCCAGCATTTT
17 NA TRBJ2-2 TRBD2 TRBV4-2 CASSTHAGGANTGELFF TGTGCCAGCAGTACGCATGCCGGGGGGGCGAACACCGGGGAGCTGTTTTTT
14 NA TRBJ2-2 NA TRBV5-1 CASSRDLPTGELFF TGCGCCAGCAGTCGGGACTTACCCACCGGGGAGCTGTTTTTT
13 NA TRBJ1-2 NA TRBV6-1 CASTLTGFGGYTF TGTGCCAGCACCCTAACAGGGTTCGGAGGCTACACCTTC
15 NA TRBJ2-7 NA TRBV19 CASSPRTGGGYEQYF TGTGCCAGTAGTCCGCGAACGGGTGGCGGGTACGAGCAGTACTTC
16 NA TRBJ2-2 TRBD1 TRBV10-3 CAISVGTGANTGELFF TGTGCCATCAGTGTTGGGACAGGGGCGAACACCGGGGAGCTGTTTTTT
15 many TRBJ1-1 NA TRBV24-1 CATSDSQGISTEAFF TGTGCCACCAGTGATTCACAGGGAATAAGCACTGAAGCTTTCTTT
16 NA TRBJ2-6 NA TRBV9 CASSGEGLSGANVLTF TGTGCCAGCAGCGGAGAGGGCCTCTCTGGGGCCAACGTCCTGACTTTC
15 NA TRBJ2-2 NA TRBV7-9 CASRGGTERAGELFF TGTGCCAGCAGGGGCGGGACCGAGAGAGCCGGGGAGCTGTTTTTT
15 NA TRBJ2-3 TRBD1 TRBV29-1 CSVEGTASSTDTQYF TGCAGCGTAGAAGGGACAGCTTCATCCACAGATACGCAGTATTTT
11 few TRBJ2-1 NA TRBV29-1 CSVDSFGEQFF TGCAGCGTTGACTCTTTTGGTGAGCAGTTCTTC
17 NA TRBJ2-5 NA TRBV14 CASSQDRGSGVGETQYF TGTGCCAGCAGCCAAGATCGAGGTAGCGGTGTAGGGGAGACCCAGTACTTC
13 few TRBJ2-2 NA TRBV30 CAWRQGRTGELFF TGTGCCTGGAGACAGGGTCGGACCGGGGAGCTGTTTTTT
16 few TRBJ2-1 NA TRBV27 CASSQRPLRGGNEQFF TGTGCCAGCAGCCAGAGACCTCTCCGGGGAGGCAATGAGCAGTTCTTC
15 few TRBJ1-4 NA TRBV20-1 CSARSWGRTNEKLLF TGCAGTGCTAGATCTTGGGGGAGAACTAATGAAAAACTGCTTTTT
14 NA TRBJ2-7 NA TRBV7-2 CASSLGLELYEQYF TGTGCCAGCAGCTTAGGACTGGAACTCTACGAGCAGTACTTC
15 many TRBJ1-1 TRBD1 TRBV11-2 CASSLHRGGNTEAFF TGTGCCAGCAGCTTGCACAGGGGCGGGAACACTGAAGCTTTCTTT
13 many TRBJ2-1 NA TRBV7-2 CASSPGVYNEQFF TGTGCCAGCAGTCCAGGGGTTTACAATGAGCAGTTCTTC
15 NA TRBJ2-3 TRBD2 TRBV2 CASSEFSGSGDTQYF TGTGCCAGCAGTGAATTTAGCGGGAGTGGGGATACGCAGTATTTT